This section outlines one TCR beta chain sequence together with its context. Its cognate antigen is unknown. Only in-frame clones appear in the TCRdb table, and some are missing; sequencing was by immunoSEQ multiplex PCR. The sample shows tens of thousands of clones, 91% of them seen only once. This specimen comes from a study of graft-versus-host responses after intestinal transplantation. Whole-study context: Recipients were all induced with anti-thymocyte globulin, then given tacrolimus and steroids for around three years.

Study-wide results and limits: Where graft-donor T cell macrochimerism was present, patients had high graft-versus-host to host-versus-graft clonal ratios in allografts. Researchers found GvH clones in recipient marrow, and some showed up first in ileum or blood. Early post-transplant HvG declines were associated with peak circulating GvH clone levels.

Germline lookup yields CDR1 SGHNT and CDR2 YENEEA. This CDR3 has 16 amino acids. The V segment lost 1 base and the J segment 4 bases; nucleotides outside the gene matches: 9. The receptor's source is a human donor who received an intestinal transplant. Specimen: unstimulated CD4+ T cells sorted from spleen or lymph node cells, collected before intestinal transplant. The chain carries TRBV11-3 and TRBJ2-7, with 8 bases that match TRBD1. As DNA, the CDR3 is TGTGCCAGCAGCTTAGTCGTGACAGGGGTTCGGTACGAGCAGTACTTC. This codes for CASSLVVTGVRYEQYF.